The 23 T cell receptor beta chains given below trace back to one sample, sequenced in a study of shared clonotypes between healthy human individuals. The data were produced by immunoSEQ multiplex PCR, yet TCRdb's version contains in-frame clones alone and is incomplete. The table has 2 million to 2.5 million clones, over 85% seen once. The sequencing input was naive CD4+ T cells from PBMCs. The subset denotes: CD45RA+ positively selected. The receptor source for this set is a man between 18 and 29 years old in good health. Some clones in this sample may be carry-over from other donors' samples.

V usage is TRBV5-4 and J usage is TRBJ2-3; 7 bases align to TRBD1. Germline trimming cut 4 bases from V and 5 bases from J; bases unmatched to any gene: 13. The germline CDR1 and CDR2 sequences are SGHNT and YYREEE (reference sequence). CDR3 length equals 16 residues. The CDR3 DNA follows: TGTGCCAGCAGCACGAGCCCTGACAGGGTGGGAGATACGCAGTATTTT. Its translation: CASSTSPDRVGDTQYF.

This chain joins TRBV11-2 and TRBJ1-1, with 7 bases lining up with TRBD1. In germline, CDR1 is SGHAT, CDR2 FQNNGV. CDR3 size: 15 residues. J lost 1 base, V lost 3 bases, and 5 bases had no gene match. The DNA of the CDR3 is TGTGCCAGCAGCTTTCCAGGGGGTCCGAACACTGAAGCTTTCTTT. Its translation is CASSFPGGPNTEAFF.

The V call is TRBV11-2, the J call TRBJ2-1, with 10 bases that match TRBD2. Trimming cost V 8 bases and J 7 bases; bases outside gene matches: 11. In germline, CDR1 is SGHAT, CDR2 FQNNGV. The CDR3 sequence is 15 residues long. CDR3 residues: CASSRLAGDGNEQFF. The CDR3 DNA sequence: TGTGCCAGCTCCAGGCTAGCGGGAGATGGGAATGAGCAGTTCTTC. The full variable domain, rest sourced from reference TRBV11-2 and TRBJ2-1, is EAGVAQSPRYKIIEKRQSVAFWCNPISGHATLYWYQQILGQGPKLLIQFQNNGVVDDSQLPKDRFSAERLKGVDSTLKIQPAKLEDSAVYLCASSRLAGDGNEQFFGPGTRLTVL.

Concerning this clone: Different DNA sequences within this sample yield the same CDR3. The chain combines TRBV7-2 with TRBJ2-3, with D uncertain. CDR1 is SGHTA and CDR2 is FQGNSA in the germline V gene. The CDR3 covers 11 residues. The ends were cut back, 5 bases at V and 6 bases at J, with 6 bases in the middle. The CDR3 DNA reads as TGTGCCAGCAGCCAGACGGATACGCAGTATTTT. It specifies CASSQTDTQYF.

This sequence joins TRBV18 and TRBJ1-4, with 7 bases matching TRBD1. The CDR3 runs to 15 residues. Trimming at V came to 3 bases and at J to 3 bases, leaving 4 bases not matched to a gene. CDR1 is KGHSH and CDR2 is LQKENI in the germline V gene. CDR3 sequence (DNA): TGTGCCAGCTCACCCCCAGGGGGTTCTAATGAAAAACTGTTTTTT. Translating gives CASSPPGGSNEKLFF.

This chain connects TRBV28 to TRBJ1-4, with unresolved D. CDR1 MDHEN and CDR2 SYDVKM come from the germline V gene. The ends were cut back, 3 bases at V and 7 bases at J, with 15 bases in the middle. This CDR3 spans 15 amino acids. The CDR3, as DNA: TGTGCCAGCAGTTTGTTCGCGGGCCCTAGTGAAAAACTGTTTTTT. Translating gives CASSLFAGPSEKLFF.

The chain carries TRBV28 and TRBJ2-3; unclear D gene. V lost 7 bases, J lost 1 base, and 15 bases lay in between. CDR1 MDHEN and CDR2 SYDVKM come from the germline V gene. CDR3 length equals 15 residues. The CDR3 DNA reads as TGTGCCAGCACCGACTCGGGCCTAGGCACAGATACGCAGTATTTT. Translation gives CASTDSGLGTDTQYF.

The rearrangement links TRBV28 to TRBJ2-1; TRBD2 aligns across 10 bases. V shed 6 bases and J 9 bases; nucleotides not matched to a gene: 11. Germline V CDR1 and CDR2: MDHEN, SYDVKM. The CDR3 is 15 amino acids. The CDR3 DNA reads TGTGCCAGCAGCTATACTAGCGGGAATAGCGGTGAGCAGTTCTTC. Its translation is CASSYTSGNSGEQFF.

The chain carries TRBV2 and TRBJ2-1, with 12 bases matching TRBD2. The V and J ends lost 5 bases and 9 bases, in that order; junction bases with no gene match: 14. The CDR3 loop spans 17 amino acids. CDR1 and CDR2 from the germline V gene are SNHLY and FYNNEI. CDR3 DNA: TGTGCCAGCAGTCTGAGCCTAGCGGGAGGGCCCGGGGGTGAGCAGTTCTTC. Its protein product is CASSLSLAGGPGGEQFF.

The genes are TRBV5-1 and TRBJ2-2; D might be TRBD1 (6 bases). This CDR3 has 14 residues. From germline, CDR1 is SGHRS and CDR2 YFSETQ. V was trimmed by 1 base and J by 4 bases, leaving 8 bases between them. The CDR3 loop reads CASSLRGGTGELFF. As DNA, the CDR3 is TGCGCCAGCAGCTTGAGAGGGGGCACCGGGGAGCTGTTTTTT.

The chain links TRBV18 to TRBJ2-7; D uncertain. Germline V CDR1 and CDR2: KGHSH, LQKENI. The length of the CDR3 is 17 residues. Trimming cost V 2 bases and J 1 base, with 18 bases left between them. The CDR3 sequence is CASSPNQAGFGSYEQYF. DNA of the CDR3: TGTGCCAGCTCACCAAACCAGGCTGGATTCGGTTCCTACGAGCAGTACTTC.

The gene calls are TRBV5-6 and TRBJ2-1, with 12 nucleotides matching TRBD2. The CDR3 is made up of 16 amino acids. Germline-derived CDR1 and CDR2 are SGHDT and YYEEEE. V shed 4 bases, J shed 4 bases, and the junction held 6 bases outside the gene matches. The CDR3 loop reads CASSPGTSGPYNEQFF. CDR3 nucleotide sequence: TGTGCCAGCAGCCCGGGGACTAGCGGGCCTTACAATGAGCAGTTCTTC.

This chain links TRBV29-1 with TRBJ2-1; 8 bases align to TRBD2. The germline gives CDR1 SQVTM, CDR2 ANQGSEA. The CDR3 has 13 amino acids. V was clipped by 4 bases and J by 6 bases; unmatched bases: 5. This CDR3 is CSVVGLVVNEQFF. CDR3 DNA sequence: TGCAGCGTTGTGGGACTAGTCGTCAATGAGCAGTTCTTC.

The J gene is TRBJ2-4, the V gene TRBV9, with D hard to call. This CDR3 has 14 residues. V was cut by 4 bases and J by 10 bases, with 18 bases left in between. Germline V CDR1 and CDR2: SGDLS, YYNGEE. In DNA, the CDR3 is TGTGCCAGCAGCCCCACGTCGACCGACGGTATTCAGTACTTC. Protein: CASSPTSTDGIQYF.

V gene TRBV5-1 combines with J gene TRBJ2-7; the D is unclear. V lost 0 bases, J lost 2 bases, and 12 bases lay in between. There are 15 residues in the CDR3. Germline assignment: CDR1 SGHRS and CDR2 YFSETQ. The CDR3 sequence: CASSLVPGQAYEQYF. As DNA, the CDR3 is TGCGCCAGCAGCTTGGTTCCAGGTCAAGCCTACGAGCAGTACTTC.

The rearrangement links TRBV5-1 to TRBJ1-2; D is undetermined. This CDR3 is 14 amino acids long. The ends were cut back, 1 base at V and 5 bases at J, with 12 bases in the middle. The V gene's germline CDR1 is SGHRS and CDR2 YFSETQ. DNA for the CDR3: TGCGCCAGCAGCTTGCCGATCGGGTCGTATGGCTACACCTTC. Protein sequence: CASSLPIGSYGYTF.

This chain joins TRBV14 and TRBJ1-2, with TRBD1 matching 8 bases. Germline V gene data show CDR1 as SGHDN and CDR2 as FVKESK. The CDR3 has 14 residues. With 4 bases clipped from V and 5 bases from J, the junction kept 6 bases outside the gene matches. In DNA, the CDR3 is TGTGCCAGCAGCCGAGCCGGGACAGGATATGGCTACACCTTC. It codes for CASSRAGTGYGYTF.

As to this clone: This sample also contains other DNA sequences that code for the same CDR3. The V gene is TRBV28, the J gene TRBJ2-5; D may correspond to TRBD1 or TRBD2 (5 bases each). Trimming shortened V by 1 base and J by 4 bases, and 10 bases separated the two germline ends. CDR3 length equals 14 residues. Germline V gene data show CDR1 as MDHEN and CDR2 as SYDVKM. This chain's CDR3 is CASSLLRGGETQYF. The CDR3 bases are TGTGCCAGCAGTTTATTACGGGGCGGAGAGACCCAGTACTTC.

This clone was seen a single time. This same CDR3 is encoded by further DNA sequences in the sample. The chain couples TRBV6-5 to TRBJ1-2; D is uncertain. Trimming removed 6 bases from V and 2 bases from J, with 10 bases in between. The CDR3 totals 13 residues. CDR1 MNHEY and CDR2 SVGAGI come from the germline V gene. The CDR3 region is CASSRDGNYGYTF. The CDR3 bases are TGTGCCAGCAGCCGCGACGGAAACTATGGCTACACCTTC.

This chain uses TRBV27 with TRBJ2-1; 10 positions match TRBD2. J lost 4 bases, V lost 2 bases, and 5 bases had no gene match. Germline V gives CDR1 MNHEY, CDR2 SMNVEV (reference sequence). CDR3 length: 16 residues. CDR3 amino acids: CASSLVRTSGYNEQFF. The DNA of the CDR3 is TGTGCCAGCAGTTTAGTAAGGACTAGCGGTTACAATGAGCAGTTCTTC.

The CDR3 is CASSLVGRGREQYF. CDR3 in DNA: TGTGCCAGCAGTTTGGTGGGCAGGGGGCGCGAGCAGTACTTC. This chain connects TRBV28 to TRBJ2-7, with 8 bases lining up with TRBD1. The CDR3 has 14 residues. Germline V gives CDR1 MDHEN, CDR2 SYDVKM. After removal of 3 bases from V and 6 bases from J, the junction contained 7 bases not matched to a gene.

CDR3 DNA sequence: TGTGCCTGGAGTGTACGATGGGACAGGGGCAAAGCTTTCTTT. Its translation: CAWSVRWDRGKAFF. J is TRBJ1-1 and V is TRBV30; 10 nucleotides align to TRBD1. This CDR3 region has 14 residues. After removal of 0 bases from V and 9 bases from J, the junction contained 7 bases not matched to a gene. Germline V CDR1 and CDR2: GTSNPN, SVGIG (reference sequence). Together with reference TRBV30 and TRBJ1-1, the CDR3 gives the full variable domain: SQTIHQWPATLVQPVGSPLSLECTVEGTSNPNLYWYRQAAGRGLQLLFYSVGIGQISSEVPQNLSASRPQDRQFILSSKKLLLSDSGFYLCAWSVRWDRGKAFFGQGTRLTVV.

Details on this clone: Other nucleotide sequences in the sample specify the same CDR3. V is TRBV5-1 and J is TRBJ2-5; 12 positions agree with TRBD2. The V segment lost 0 bases and the J segment 4 bases; nucleotides outside the gene matches: 4. The CDR3 consists of 16 residues. Germline CDR1 reads SGHRS; CDR2 reads YFSETQ. CDR3 DNA: TGCGCCAGCAGCTTGGGCCTAGCGGGAGGGGGAGAGACCCAGTACTTC. It codes for CASSLGLAGGGETQYF.